The 29 T cell receptor beta chains below were found in one sample sequenced in a study of cytomegalovirus exposure and HLA in healthy donors. A multiplex PCR was run with 60 Vbeta primers and 13 Jbeta primers. Method: immunoSEQ multiplex PCR; TCRdb's copy keeps in-frame clones and lacks some. The sample includes approximately 200,000 clones, 70% to 80% of them seen just once. Sequenced: PBMCs. The receptors were sampled from a girl aged 10 to 17 in good health and CMV-seropositive.

A single count supports this clone. The chain is built from TRBV21-1 and TRBJ2-1; the table calls TRBD2, which could not be checked here. TRBV21-1 is deemed a pseudogene. The CDR3 length is 18 residues. This CDR3 reads CATSRLAGGNSSYNEQFF. The CDR3 nucleotides read TGTGCCACCAGCCGACTAGCGGGGGGGAATAGCTCCTACAATGAGCAGTTCTTC.

The chain uses TRBV11-3 and TRBJ2-2; D is unclear. Germline CDR1 SGHNT, CDR2 YENEEA. V shed 3 bases and J shed 2 bases, with 7 bases lying between them. The CDR3 extends over 14 amino acids. CDR3 sequence reads: CASSFRVNTGELFF. The CDR3 DNA is TGTGCCAGCAGCTTCCGGGTTAACACCGGGGAGCTGTTTTTT.

The V gene is TRBV5-6, the J gene TRBJ2-3, with 8 bases aligning to TRBD2. V gave up 2 bases and J gave up 4 bases; unmatched junction bases: 12. The germline V gene has CDR1 SGHDT and CDR2 YYEEEE. This CDR3 region has 17 residues. The CDR3 spells CASSFGGAFSPSDTQYF. CDR3 nucleotides: TGTGCCAGCAGCTTCGGGGGGGCATTTTCGCCCTCAGATACGCAGTATTTT.

The chain is built from TRBV6-5 and TRBJ2-7, with 11 bases identical to TRBD1. CDR1 and CDR2 (germline): MNHEY, SVGAGI. The junction had 13 bases not matched to a gene; V was cut back by 6 bases and J by 9 bases. The CDR3 runs 15 residues. The CDR3 region has the DNA TGTGCCAGCAGCCCTCCGGGACAGGGGGGACGATCGCAGTACTTC. This translates into CASSPPGQGGRSQYF.

This chain connects TRBV6-7 to TRBJ2-3; 10 bases line up with TRBD2. TRBV6-7 belongs to the ORF category, with a function that is uncertain. The CDR3 runs 15 residues. V lost 7 bases and J lost 1; bases outside the gene matches: 5. The DNA of the CDR3 is TGTGCCAGCAACAAAGGGACTAGCGGCACAGATACGCAGTATTTT. Amino acid sequence: CASNKGTSGTDTQYF.

The chain joins TRBV7-8 to TRBJ1-2, with a tentative D call TRBD1 (5 bases). Germline CDR1 is SGHVS and CDR2 is FQNEAQ. Trimming left V 8 bases short and J 2 bases short, with 21 bases between. This CDR3 has 16 residues. As DNA, the CDR3 is TGTGCCAGCCTAAAAACTGGGGCAGCTACAAACTATGGCTACACCTTC. Translation: CASLKTGAATNYGYTF.

The gene calls are TRBV20-1 and TRBJ2-7, with D unresolved. V was cut by 2 bases and J by 6 bases, with 8 bases left in between. From germline, CDR1 is DFQATT and CDR2 SNEGSKA (reference sequence). The CDR3 runs to 11 residues. The CDR3 region has the DNA TGCAGTGCTAGATCCGGTCGCGAGCAGTACTTC. Amino acid sequence: CSARSGREQYF.

On this clone itself: Other DNA sequences in this sample translate to the same CDR3. This rearrangement joins TRBV25-1 to TRBJ2-5; TRBD1 might be the D (6 bases). Per germline, CDR1 MGHDK and CDR2 SYGVNS. Trimming left V 5 bases short and J 11 bases short, with 21 bases between. The CDR3 is 14 residues long. CDR3: CASSLGQPGMTQYF. In DNA form, the CDR3 reads TGTGCCAGCAGTCTAGGACAGCCAGGGATGACTCAGTACTTC.

This chain connects TRBV10-1 to TRBJ2-1, with TRBD2 as a possible D gene (6 bases). V lost 3 bases and J lost 5, with 11 bases in between. The CDR3 covers 14 residues. Germline values: CDR1 WNHNN, CDR2 SYGVQD (reference sequence). CDR3 DNA: TGCGCCAGCAGTGAAACGGGGGTACACAATGAGCAGTTCTTC. Translated: CASSETGVHNEQFF.

The V gene is TRBV9, the J gene TRBJ2-5; 8 positions agree with TRBD1. The CDR3 totals 15 residues. V lost 0 bases and J lost 3; bases outside the gene matches: 4. Germline CDR1 is SGDLS and CDR2 is YYNGEE. The CDR3 spells CASSVAGTGKETQYF. CDR3 DNA sequence: TGTGCCAGCAGCGTAGCTGGGACAGGTAAAGAGACCCAGTACTTC. Variable domain in full (rest from reference TRBV9 and TRBJ2-5): DSGVTQTPKHLITATGQRVTLRCSPRSGDLSVYWYQQSLDQGLQFLIQYYNGEERAKGNILERFSAQQFPDLHSELNLSSLELGDSALYFCASSVAGTGKETQYFGPGTRLLVL.

The CDR3 here is CASSFEGEGSYNEQFF. Written as DNA, the CDR3 is TGTGCCAGCAGCTTTGAGGGTGAGGGCTCCTACAATGAGCAGTTCTTC. V gene TRBV5-6 combines with J gene TRBJ2-1, with D possibly matching TRBD2 (5 bases). V was clipped by 2 bases and J by 0 bases, with 12 bases between them. The CDR3 is 16 amino acids. CDR1 and CDR2 (germline): SGHDT, YYEEEE.

The rearrangement uses TRBV2 and TRBJ1-1; the match to TRBD1 covers 8 bases. This CDR3 comprises 13 residues. V shed 9 bases and J 6 bases; nucleotides not matched to a gene: 9. Germline V gene data show CDR1 as SNHLY and CDR2 as FYNNEI. The CDR3 DNA is TGTGCCAGAATGCGAACAGGGGGATCTGAAGCTTTCTTT. Protein product: CARMRTGGSEAFF.

The chain is built from TRBV21-1 and TRBJ1-1; TRBD1, the table's D call, lacks a check against the DNA. TRBV21-1 is a pseudogene locus. This CDR3 contains 16 residues. The CDR3 region is CASNLPPRTVQTEAFF. The CDR3 coding sequence is TGTGCCAGCAACCTCCCACCCCGGACAGTTCAAACTGAAGCTTTCTTT.

This sequence joins TRBV7-9 and TRBJ2-3; 8 bases align to TRBD2. Germline lookup yields CDR1 SEHNR and CDR2 FQNEAQ (reference sequence). V lost 4 bases and J lost 7; bases outside the gene matches: 7. This CDR3 has 14 amino acids. The CDR3, as DNA: TGTGCCAGCAGCTCCGGGGGGGCCCGAAATACGCAGTATTTT. Protein: CASSSGGARNTQYF.

The V gene is TRBV11-3, the J gene TRBJ2-3, with TRBD2 matching 8 bases. CDR1 and CDR2 from the germline V gene are SGHNT and YENEEA. The CDR3 is made up of 15 amino acids. The V segment lost 2 bases and the J segment 5 bases; nucleotides outside the gene matches: 6. CDR3 coding DNA: TGTGCCAGCAGCTTAATGCGGGGGGAGGAAGATACGCAGTATTTT. It codes for CASSLMRGEEDTQYF.

The chain is built from TRBV5-3 and TRBJ2-3; 12 bases map to TRBD2. TRBV5-3 belongs to the ORF category, with a function that is uncertain. The CDR3 is 16 amino acids. V lost 3 bases and J lost 2; bases outside the gene matches: 4. In DNA form, the CDR3 reads TGTGCCAGAAGCTACGGACTAGCGGGGAACACAGATACGCAGTATTTT. This sequence encodes CARSYGLAGNTDTQYF.

This clone came up a few times. V usage is TRBV21-1 and J usage is TRBJ2-7; TRBD1 is the table's D call, not checked against the DNA. TRBV21-1 is classified as a pseudogene. The CDR3 contains 13 residues. The CDR3 DNA reads TGTGCCACCCTGACAGGGCACTTATACGAGCAGTACTTC. This translates into CATLTGHLYEQYF.

This sequence joins TRBV29-1 and TRBJ2-1, with TRBD2 matching 12 bases. The junction had 15 bases not matched to a gene; V was cut back by 6 bases and J by 0 bases. From germline, CDR1 is SQVTM and CDR2 ANQGSEA. The CDR3 extends over 19 amino acids. The CDR3 sequence is CSVAFETSGGFSSYNEQFF. CDR3 nucleotides: TGCAGCGTCGCCTTCGAGACTAGCGGGGGCTTTAGCTCCTACAATGAGCAGTTCTTC.

This chain joins TRBV14 and TRBJ1-4; D is unclear. The germline gives CDR1 SGHDN, CDR2 FVKESK. The CDR3 extends over 14 amino acids. The ends were cut back, 8 bases at V and 8 bases at J, with 18 bases in the middle. Here the CDR3 reads CASSSGVKREKLFF. The CDR3 DNA follows: TGTGCCAGCTCCAGCGGGGTTAAGAGAGAAAAACTGTTTTTT.

In DNA form, the CDR3 reads TGTGCTAGTGGTTTGGCTCCTAAAACTAGCGGGGAAAACGGGGAGCTGTTTTTT. Translation: CASGLAPKTSGENGELFF. The V and J genes are TRBV12-5 and TRBJ2-2; 10 bases are shared with TRBD2. There are 18 residues in the CDR3. With V trimmed by 1 base and J by 7 bases, 12 bases remained unmatched. CDR1 is LGHNT and CDR2 is FRNRAP in the germline V gene. The full variable domain, with the rest looked up from reference TRBV12-5 and TRBJ2-2, is DARVTQTPRHKVTEMGQEVTMRCQPILGHNTVFWYRQTMMQGLELLAYFRNRAPLDDSGMPKDRFSAEMPDATLATLKIQPSEPRDSAVYFCASGLAPKTSGENGELFFGEGSRLTVL.

The chain joins TRBV2 to TRBJ2-7; tentative D call: TRBD1 (5 bases). Between the trimmed V and J ends, which lost 4 bases and 3 bases, there was a span of 22 bases. Germline V CDR1 and CDR2: SNHLY, FYNNEI. The CDR3 is 17 residues long. CDR3 in DNA: TGTGCCAGCAGTGGGGGCTTGTGGGCAAGTCCTTACTACGAGCAGTACTTC. Amino acids: CASSGGLWASPYYEQYF.

This chain connects TRBV18 to TRBJ1-1; TRBD1 might be the D (5 bases). The CDR3 consists of 15 residues. Germline V CDR1 and CDR2: KGHSH, LQKENI. The V and J ends lost 3 bases and 3 bases respectively, with 14 bases between them. The CDR3 bases are TGTGCCAGCTCACCCCAGAGATTAGGGGACACTGAAGCTTTCTTT. As protein: CASSPQRLGDTEAFF.

This clone occurred a few times. This rearrangement joins TRBV14 to TRBJ1-2, with 7 bases aligning to TRBD1. Germline trimming cut 3 bases from V and 7 bases from J; bases unmatched to any gene: 5. The germline V gene has CDR1 SGHDN and CDR2 FVKESK. The CDR3 loop spans 13 amino acids. In DNA, the CDR3 is TGTGCCAGCAGCCAGAAACAGGGGTTTGGCTACACCTTC. This gives the protein CASSQKQGFGYTF.

The chain employs TRBV7-9 and TRBJ2-7, with 7 bases aligning to TRBD2. The length of the CDR3 is 15 residues. V lost 5 bases and J lost 3; bases outside the gene matches: 10. Looked up from germline, CDR1 is SEHNR and CDR2 is FQNEAQ (reference sequence). CDR3 sequence reads: CASSRGTNSDYEQYF. CDR3 sequence (DNA): TGTGCCAGCAGCCGCGGGACTAACTCAGACTACGAGCAGTACTTC.

This sequence joins TRBV6-1 and TRBJ2-3; the match to TRBD2 covers 13 bases. V was pared by 2 bases and J by 7 bases, with 3 bases of the junction left unmatched. The CDR3 spans 15 residues. Germline CDR1 MNHNS, CDR2 SASEGT. The CDR3 protein is CASSEWTSGGYTQYF. CDR3 nucleotides: TGTGCCAGCAGTGAATGGACTAGCGGGGGATATACGCAGTATTTT.

The chain has TRBV6-5 and TRBJ1-5; D is uncertain. Per the germline V gene, CDR1 is MNHEY and CDR2 is SVGAGI. This CDR3 has 15 amino acids. V was cut by 6 bases and J by 5 bases, with 17 bases left in between. CDR3 coding DNA: TGTGCCAGCAGCTCCGGGCTCGGGAACTATCAGCCCCAGCATTTT. Translation: CASSSGLGNYQPQHF.

The sample holds a few counts of this clone. The V and J genes are TRBV7-2 and TRBJ2-5, with TRBD2 as a possible D gene (5 bases). CDR1 and CDR2 (germline): SGHTA, FQGNSA. Trimming cost V 1 base and J 3 bases, with 9 bases left between them. The CDR3 totals 14 residues. CDR3 in amino acids: CASSLGAREETQYF. In DNA, the CDR3 is TGTGCCAGCAGCTTAGGGGCGAGGGAAGAGACCCAGTACTTC.

The rearrangement links TRBV6-5 to TRBJ2-7, with a possible D match to TRBD1 (5 bases). The CDR3 contains 14 residues. Germline lookup yields CDR1 MNHEY and CDR2 SVGAGI. V lost 3 bases and J 2 bases, leaving 11 bases between the germline ends. CDR3 DNA: TGTGCCAGCAGTTATTCCCCCAGGGCCTACGAGCAGTACTTC. It is translated as CASSYSPRAYEQYF.

This sequence joins TRBV19 and TRBJ2-2; the match to TRBD2 covers 11 bases. Germline CDR1 reads LNHDA; CDR2 reads SQIVND (reference sequence). This CDR3 contains 17 residues. J was trimmed by 1 base and V by 3 bases; bases with no gene match: 4. This chain's CDR3 is CASSISSGGRNTGELFF. In nucleotides, the CDR3 is TGTGCCAGTAGTATTTCTAGCGGGGGGAGGAACACCGGGGAGCTGTTTTTT.